One sample yielded the 9 T cell receptor beta chains listed below, sequenced in a study of blood T cell repertoires in COVID-19. This table comes from immunoSEQ multiplex PCR, and its TCRdb copy is limited to in-frame clones, with some not included. In the table there are about 56,000 clones, 55% to 80% of which are singletons. Sequencing used peripheral blood. The receptors derive from a woman in her 70s with COVID-19, enrolled during active disease.

The chain has TRBV6-2 or TRBV6-3 and TRBJ2-7, with D unclear. CDR3 length: 11 amino acids. Trimming took 10 bases from V and 7 from J, leaving 14 bases between them. CDR1 is MNHEY, CDR2 SVGEGT, per germline. CDR3 protein: CATSRAAEQYF. As DNA, the CDR3 is TGTGCCACCAGCCGCGCCGCGGAGCAGTACTTC.

This clone was observed a handful of times. The chain uses TRBV19 and TRBJ2-2, with a weak D call TRBD1 (6 bases). This CDR3 contains 15 residues. Germline values: CDR1 LNHDA, CDR2 SQIVND (reference sequence). V dropped 1 base and J dropped 4 bases, with 10 bases sitting between them. The CDR3 reads CASSIAGTRTGELFF. The CDR3 bases are TGTGCCAGTAGTATAGCCGGGACACGCACCGGGGAGCTGTTTTTT.

The table lists this clone with a few counts. This chain connects TRBV7-9 to TRBJ2-1; tentatively, D is TRBD2 (6 bases). Germline V CDR1 and CDR2: SEHNR, FQNEAQ (reference sequence). The CDR3 runs to 14 residues. Trimming left V 7 bases short and J 6 bases short, with 16 bases between. CDR3 in DNA: TGTGCCAGCACGGAGACCGCGGGGACCAATGAGCAGTTCTTC. Translated: CASTETAGTNEQFF. Supplemented by reference TRBV7-9 and TRBJ2-1, the full variable domain reads DTGVSQNPRHKITKRGQNVTFRCDPISEHNRLYWYRQTLGQGPEFLTYFQNEAQLEKSRLLSDRFSAERPKGSFSTLEIQRTEQGDSAMYLCASTETAGTNEQFFGPGTRLTVL.

This clone has a handful of counts. This chain connects TRBV28 to TRBJ2-3; 14 bases align to TRBD2. The V gene's germline CDR1 is MDHEN and CDR2 SYDVKM. The ends lost 6 bases at V and 5 bases at J; junction bases unmatched: 7. The CDR3 runs 16 residues. The CDR3 sequence: CASSVGLAGGGDTQYF. The CDR3 DNA is TGTGCCAGCAGCGTCGGACTAGCGGGAGGTGGAGATACGCAGTATTTT.

The chain couples TRBV7-9 to TRBJ2-1, with D unclear. V was shortened by 11 bases and J by 0 bases, with 11 bases between the two germline ends. The CDR3 loop spans 13 amino acids. The germline V gene encodes CDR1 SEHNR and CDR2 FQNEAQ (reference sequence). As DNA, the CDR3 is TGTGCCTCTTTGCGGAGCTCCTACAATGAGCAGTTCTTC. Protein sequence: CASLRSSYNEQFF.

The chain carries TRBV3-1 (or the pseudogene TRBV3-2) and TRBJ2-2; 8 nucleotides align to TRBD1. The CDR3 loop spans 18 amino acids. Trimming cost V 4 bases and J 1 base; bases outside gene matches: 11. Per the germline V gene, CDR1 is LGHDT and CDR2 is YNNKEL (reference sequence). DNA for the CDR3: TGTGCCAGCAGCCCCAGACGGCCAGGGGGCTTGAACACCGGGGAGCTGTTTTTT. It codes for CASSPRRPGGLNTGELFF.

J is TRBJ1-3 and V is TRBV28; D is perhaps TRBD1 (5 bases). The germline CDR1 and CDR2 sequences are MDHEN and SYDVKM. V lost 6 bases, J lost 4 bases, and 13 bases lay in between. This CDR3 is 14 amino acids long. CDR3 DNA sequence: TGTGCCAGCAGCTTAACGCAGGGCGGAAACACCATATATTTT. Its protein product is CASSLTQGGNTIYF.

The chain combines TRBV6-2 or TRBV6-3 with TRBJ1-5; tentative D call: TRBD1 (6 bases). V lost 3 bases to trimming and J lost 6 bases, with 12 bases between them. Germline V gene lookup returns CDR1 MNHEY and CDR2 SVGEGT. This CDR3 region has 14 residues. CDR3 nucleotide sequence: TGTGCCAGCAGTTATGCAGGGGACCCTCAGCCCCAGCATTTT. It yields the protein CASSYAGDPQPQHF.

This clone occurred a few times. The chain uses TRBV6-1 and TRBJ2-6; D may be TRBD2 (5 bases). Germline CDR1 and CDR2: MNHNS and SASEGT. This CDR3 is 16 amino acids long. Trimming left V 4 bases short and J 2 bases short, with 12 bases between. The CDR3 nucleotides read TGTGCCAGCAGTGCCCCATACGGGGCTGGGGCCAACGTCCTGACTTTC. Protein: CASSAPYGAGANVLTF.